The clone carrying this TCR beta chain has more than one count but fewer than ten. The antigen is undetermined. V was trimmed by 0 bases and J by 5 bases, leaving 17 bases between them. Germline V gives CDR1 SGHRS, CDR2 YFSETQ. This CDR3 spans 17 amino acids. The record originates from a study of T cell repertoires in cytomegalovirus infection. About the research overall: The public TCR beta signatures pointed to both CMV infection and matching HLA type. Broader study findings: Identification of carriers of CMV plus the relevant HLA was performed using cumulative public TCR beta family frequency. CMV-specific TCR beta clonotypes restricted by HLA-C dominated the ex vivo response.

TCRdb re-called the reads with MiXCR, one entry per CDR3 protein. The profile shows hundreds of thousands of distinct CDR3 sequences, roughly a third of them singletons. The sequence came from a human donor in good health (CMV status not recorded). Some clones in this sample may be carry-over from other donors' samples. The chain combines TRBV5-1 with TRBJ2-2; D unclear. The sequenced sample was cultured PBMCs, obtained from culture after CMV antigen stimulation. In nucleotides, the CDR3 is TGCGCCAGCAGCTTGGACAGTACATCGGATCGAACCGGGGAGCTGTTTTTT. Translating it yields CASSLDSTSDRTGELFF.